These 17 T cell receptor beta chains came from one sample sequenced in a study of shared T cell receptors in the human thymus. Sequencing used immunoSEQ multiplex PCR; TCRdb keeps in-frame clones, though not all of them. The sample holds 720,000 or so clones, 70% to 90% seen once. This sample also appeared in a second study, on human thymus T cells.

Sequenced material: thymocytes. The source is a girl under three years old with a congenital heart defect.

This clone was picked up one time. V is TRBV27 and J is TRBJ1-1; weak D call: TRBD1 (6 bases). The CDR3 covers 14 residues. Germline assignment: CDR1 MNHEY and CDR2 SMNVEV (reference sequence). The V and J ends lost 5 bases and 0 bases respectively, with 10 bases between them. CDR3 region: CASSEQGLNTEAFF. CDR3 nucleotide sequence: TGTGCCAGCAGTGAACAGGGTTTGAACACTGAAGCTTTCTTT.

The chain couples TRBV4-1 to TRBJ2-2, with D tentatively TRBD1 (6 bases). Germline V lookup: CDR1 MGHRA, CDR2 YSYEKL. The CDR3 length is 18 residues. The V end lost 0 bases, the J end lost 5 bases, and 19 bases lay between the germline ends. CDR3 protein: CASSQDPWSPGVTGELFF. CDR3 bases: TGCGCCAGCAGCCAAGATCCTTGGTCTCCAGGGGTAACCGGGGAGCTGTTTTTT.

This clone was counted once. The rearrangement joins TRBV19 to TRBJ2-1, with 9 positions matching TRBD2. CDR1 and CDR2 from the germline V gene are LNHDA and SQIVND (reference sequence). The CDR3 has 16 residues. Trimming took 3 bases from V and 5 from J; bases not matched to a gene: 8. The CDR3 nucleotides are TGTGCCAGTAGTATCCGAGCGGGGGGCCGAGACAATGAGCAGTTCTTC. Translated: CASSIRAGGRDNEQFF.

This chain connects TRBV19 to TRBJ1-2; TRBD1 might be the D (5 bases). Trimming stripped 4 bases from V and 7 bases from J, with 16 bases between. The CDR3 is 14 residues long. Germline CDR1 and CDR2: LNHDA and SQIVND (reference sequence). The DNA of the CDR3 is TGTGCCAGTAGTACCCGGGACTTATCGTGTGGCTACACCTTC. It translates to CASSTRDLSCGYTF.

This clone was detected only once. This chain uses TRBV9 with TRBJ2-1, with 14 bases matching TRBD2. Per the germline V gene, CDR1 is SGDLS and CDR2 is YYNGEE. The CDR3 runs to 16 residues. Losses at the gene ends were 2 bases for V and 5 bases for J; bases not matched to a gene: 3. CDR3 nucleotides: TGTGCCAGCAGCGTCAGGACTAGCGGGGGGCACAATGAGCAGTTCTTC. This sequence encodes CASSVRTSGGHNEQFF.

The J gene is TRBJ2-1, the V gene TRBV4-1; weak D call: TRBD1 (6 bases). V was cut by 6 bases and J by 6 bases, with 21 bases left in between. The CDR3 runs to 16 residues. Germline-derived CDR1 and CDR2 are MGHRA and YSYEKL. CDR3 amino acids: CASRLNRTATLNEQFF. The CDR3 region has the DNA TGCGCCAGCAGACTTAACCGGACAGCAACCCTCAATGAGCAGTTCTTC.

This clone was picked up one time. The CDR3 sequence: CASSPVPGQPDTQYF. The DNA of the CDR3 is TGCGCCAGCAGCCCCGTTCCGGGACAGCCAGATACGCAGTATTTT. The rearrangement uses TRBV5-1 and TRBJ2-3, with 7 bases matching TRBD1. CDR1 and CDR2 (germline): SGHRS, YFSETQ. J gave up 4 bases and V 4 bases, and 9 bases lay outside the gene matches. CDR3 length: 15 residues. The full variable domain, in which reference TRBV5-1 and TRBJ2-3 provide the parts outside the CDR3, is KAGVTQTPRYLIKTRGQQVTLSCSPISGHRSVSWYQQTPGQGLQFLFEYFSETQRNKGNFPGRFSGRQFSNSRSEMNVSTLELGDSALYLCASSPVPGQPDTQYFGPGTRLTVL.

With regard to this clone: The same CDR3 also results from other DNA sequences found in this sample. The chain is built from TRBV30 and TRBJ1-6, with 7 bases fitting TRBD1. The CDR3 covers 15 residues. V was clipped by 3 bases and J by 5 bases; unmatched bases: 7. Germline CDR1 and CDR2: GTSNPN and SVGIG (reference sequence). CDR3 sequence (DNA): TGTGCCTGGAGGGGCCGGGACAGAAATAATTCACCCCTCCACTTT. Its protein is CAWRGRDRNNSPLHF.

CDR3 sequence: CASSQDPGGWEQPQHF. As DNA, the CDR3 is TGCGCCAGCAGCCAAGACCCAGGGGGATGGGAACAGCCCCAGCATTTT. The J gene is TRBJ1-5, the V gene TRBV4-1; TRBD1 aligns across 7 bases. The CDR3 spans 16 residues. Germline lookup yields CDR1 MGHRA and CDR2 YSYEKL. The junction had 9 bases not matched to a gene; V was cut back by 0 bases and J by 7 bases.

The V and J genes are TRBV7-6 and TRBJ2-3, with 7 nucleotides matching TRBD1. CDR1 is SGHVS and CDR2 is FNYEAQ in the germline V gene. The CDR3 runs 18 residues. Trimming at V came to 5 bases and at J to 0 bases, leaving 14 bases not matched to a gene. The DNA of the CDR3 is TGTGCCAGCAGCCCAACTCGAGGACAGGCCAAAAGCACAGATACGCAGTATTTT. Amino acid sequence: CASSPTRGQAKSTDTQYF.

In this sample, this clone turned up once. This chain connects TRBV4-3 to TRBJ1-5, with D possibly matching TRBD1 (6 bases). Germline lookup yields CDR1 LGHNA and CDR2 YSLEER. This CDR3 comprises 19 residues. Deletions cut 0 bases from V and 0 bases from J, with 18 bases between. The DNA for the CDR3 is TGCGCCAGCAGCCAAGATCCAGACTCCAGGACAGATAGCAATCAGCCCCAGCATTTT. Protein: CASSQDPDSRTDSNQPQHF.

This clone was picked up a small number of times. The chain has TRBV19 and TRBJ2-5, with D possibly TRBD2 on 6 matching bases. With the DNA end fitting TRBJ2-7 better, the J assignment may be wrong. CDR3 length: 13 amino acids. The germline CDR1 and CDR2 sequences are LNHDA and SQIVND (reference sequence). The CDR3 is CASSAGTFYEQYF. CDR3 in DNA: TGTGCCAGTAGTGCAGGGACTTTCTACGAGCAGTACTTC.

V and J are TRBV28 and TRBJ1-4, with D possibly being TRBD1 (5 bases). This CDR3 has 15 amino acids. In germline, CDR1 is MDHEN, CDR2 SYDVKM. Between the trimmed V and J ends, which lost 5 bases and 7 bases, there was a span of 17 bases. Here the CDR3 reads CASSPGGGEGEKLFF. The CDR3 DNA reads TGTGCCAGCAGTCCCGGGGGAGGAGAAGGTGAAAAACTGTTTTTT.

This clone was seen a few times. The chain uses TRBV7-9 and TRBJ1-2, with D tentatively TRBD1 (5 bases). Germline CDR1 reads SEHNR; CDR2 reads FQNEAQ (reference sequence). The CDR3 loop spans 13 amino acids. V was shortened by 5 bases and J by 6 bases, with 13 bases between the two germline ends. CDR3 sequence reads: CASSAPTADGYTF. The CDR3 DNA reads as TGTGCCAGCAGCGCGCCGACAGCCGATGGCTACACCTTC. The full variable domain, rest sourced from reference TRBV7-9 and TRBJ1-2, is DTGVSQNPRHKITKRGQNVTFRCDPISEHNRLYWYRQTLGQGPEFLTYFQNEAQLEKSRLLSDRFSAERPKGSFSTLEIQRTEQGDSAMYLCASSAPTADGYTFGSGTRLTVV.

The chain carries TRBV6-5 and TRBJ1-2, with D unclear. The CDR3 consists of 15 residues. Germline values: CDR1 MNHEY, CDR2 SVGAGI. Between the trimmed V and J ends, which lost 5 bases and 2 bases, there was a span of 15 bases. The CDR3 protein is CASSHRYSPNYGYTF. The DNA for the CDR3 is TGTGCCAGCAGTCATAGATACAGCCCAAACTATGGCTACACCTTC.

The V and J genes are TRBV16 and TRBJ1-2, with 11 bases identical to TRBD1. The CDR3 extends over 17 amino acids. CDR1 is KGHSY and CDR2 is FQNENV in the germline V gene. The trim removed 1 base at V and 4 bases at J, leaving 8 bases unmatched. The DNA for the CDR3 is TGTGCCAGCAGCCAATACGGGGACGGGACAGGGGGCTATGGCTACACCTTC. This encodes CASSQYGDGTGGYGYTF.

The gene calls are TRBV9 and TRBJ2-1; 14 positions match TRBD2. V lost 4 bases and J lost 1; bases outside the gene matches: 7. CDR1 is SGDLS, CDR2 YYNGEE, per germline. The CDR3 is 18 residues long. CDR3 region: CASSRRTSGGLSYNEQFF. In DNA, the CDR3 is TGTGCCAGCAGCCGGAGGACTAGCGGGGGGTTGTCCTACAATGAGCAGTTCTTC.